The 9 T cell receptor beta chains in this list originate from one sample, sequenced in a study of response to subunit inactivated influenza vaccine. One entry per CDR3 protein results from TCRdb running MiXCR on the RT-PCR reads. The sample carries approximately 530,000 distinct CDR3 sequences, under 9% recorded once. The sequences come from PBMCs from blood, collected around 25 months after vaccination. The receptors originated from a man aged 50 to 69 who received an inactivated influenza vaccine.

The chain joins TRBV3-1 to TRBJ1-3; 9 positions agree with TRBD1. V lost 3 bases and J lost 2; bases outside the gene matches: 11. The CDR3 extends over 18 amino acids. Germline assignment: CDR1 LGHDT and CDR2 YNNKEL (reference sequence). The CDR3 region is CASSHPLGGQGTGNTIYF. DNA of the CDR3: TGTGCCAGCAGCCACCCGCTCGGGGGACAGGGTACTGGAAACACCATATATTTT.

The chain has TRBV29-1 and TRBJ2-1; no firm D call. V was pared by 6 bases and J by 1 base, with 10 bases between. The CDR3 loop spans 13 amino acids. CDR1 SQVTM and CDR2 ANQGSEA come from the germline V gene. The CDR3 DNA reads TGCAGCGTCTGGAGTGCATCCTACAATGAGCAGTTCTTC. Translated: CSVWSASYNEQFF.

Points on this clonotype: This may stem from a read error, because a much larger clone lies one nucleotide away. V usage is TRBV20-1 and J usage is TRBJ2-1, with D maybe TRBD2 (6 bases). The germline V gene encodes CDR1 DFQATT and CDR2 SNEGSKA (reference sequence). Trimming stripped 5 bases from V and 4 bases from J, with 12 bases between. This CDR3 spans 13 amino acids. CDR3 residues: CSAALALYNEQFF. DNA for the CDR3: TGCAGTGCTGCTCTAGCGCTTTACAATGAGCAGTTCTTC.

This clonotype was counted ten times or more. The chain combines TRBV20-1 with TRBJ2-1, with D perhaps matching TRBD1 (6 bases). The CDR3 covers 12 residues. Trimming removed 6 bases at V and 10 bases at J, with 16 bases between. From germline, CDR1 is DFQATT and CDR2 SNEGSKA (reference sequence). As DNA, the CDR3 is TGCAGTGCAAGGGGACAATTGAGGGAGCAGTTCTTC. It encodes CSARGQLREQFF.

This clonotype was found many times. This chain uses TRBV28 with TRBJ2-4; 8 bases map to TRBD1. This CDR3 contains 16 residues. V lost 4 bases, J lost 1 base, and 6 bases stayed unmatched. From germline, CDR1 is MDHEN and CDR2 SYDVKM. The CDR3 reads CASSSGQGLAKNIQYF. The CDR3 DNA is TGTGCCAGCAGTTCCGGACAGGGACTGGCCAAAAACATTCAGTACTTC.

The table lists this clonotype with many counts. V gene TRBV21-1 combines with J gene TRBJ2-3; the table's D call, TRBD2, has no DNA check behind it. TRBV21-1 is annotated as a pseudogene. The CDR3 extends over 17 amino acids. CDR3 bases: TGTGCCAGCAGCAAAGCGCAACAGGGAGGGCACACAGATACGCAGTATTTT. Translating gives CASSKAQQGGHTDTQYF.

CDR3 nucleotides: TGTGCCAGCAGCTTAGAGGTTGCACAGGGGTCTGAGCAGTTCTTC. Translated, it gives CASSLEVAQGSEQFF. The V and J genes are TRBV7-9 and TRBJ2-1, with 7 nucleotides matching TRBD1. Germline V CDR1 and CDR2: SEHNR, FQNEAQ (reference sequence). The length of the CDR3 is 15 residues. Germline trimming cut 1 base from V and 9 bases from J; bases unmatched to any gene: 9.

There are many counts of this clonotype. The gene calls are TRBV4-2 and TRBJ1-6; TRBD1 agrees at 7 bases. With 6 bases clipped from V and 4 bases from J, the junction kept 9 bases outside the gene matches. Germline V gene sequence: CDR1 LGHNA, CDR2 YNFKEQ. The CDR3 is 16 amino acids. The CDR3 DNA reads as TGTGCCAGCAGAATGAATGGACAGGAATATAATTCACCCCTCCACTTT. Protein: CASRMNGQEYNSPLHF.

This clonotype was seen many times. The chain combines TRBV20-1 with TRBJ1-4, with D unclear. The germline CDR1 and CDR2 sequences are DFQATT and SNEGSKA (reference sequence). The CDR3 spans 13 residues. The V gene lost 4 bases and the J gene lost 7 bases, with 13 bases spanning the gap. The CDR3 sequence is CSAIRQTGEKLFF. CDR3 in DNA: TGCAGTGCTATTCGACAAACGGGTGAAAAACTGTTTTTT.